Below, one T cell receptor beta chain is given with its context. The target of this receptor is not known. The sample holds no much larger clone one base away, and base qualities are not on file. The sample is drawn from a study of OX40 agonist ivuxolimab in advanced cancers. At the level of the whole study: Ivuxolimab, which targeted the costimulatory receptor OX40 (CD134), was an agonistic, fully human IgG2 monoclonal antibody. Intravenous ivuxolimab was administered to patients every 2 weeks at six dose levels: 0.01, 0.1, 0.3, 1.5, 3 and 10 mg/kg. Of the roughly 51 patients in dose escalation, 19 had hepatocellular carcinoma, roughly 15 had melanoma, 9 had renal cell carcinoma and 9 had head and neck cancer. In the dose-escalation cohort, 82.7% of patients were male, and the mean age was approximately 60 years, with a range of about 20 to 90. Patients were allowed to have had prior anti-PD-1, anti-PD-L1 or anti-CTLA-4 therapy, and 30% to 50% of the dose-escalation patients had previously received checkpoint inhibitors. Partial responses were achieved by three dose-escalation patients, of whom one had hepatocellular carcinoma and two had cutaneous melanoma. The point of sequencing TCRbeta in the periphery was to test whether ivuxolimab changed TCR sequence diversity and drove clonal T-cell expansion. The paper reports the monotherapy dose-escalation portion (N of about 52 patients) of the phase I ivuxolimab trial.

On the study overall, not on this receptor specifically: After ivuxolimab, more expanded clones were found on average in CD8+ T cells than in CD4+ T cells. Low levels of normalized T-cell clonal expansion were also seen in some patients who did not respond. In the 0.1-3.0 mg/kg groups, partial responders were among the patients with the lowest normalized peripheral clonal expansion, particularly in CD8+ T cells. Which antigens the clonally expanded peripheral T cells were specific for was not determined. At doses from 0.1 to 3.0 mg/kg, clonal expansion was seen in both CD4+ and CD8+ blood T cells between baseline and week 6.

To sequence the TCRbeta CDR3 region, genomic DNA was isolated from the sorted cells. The immunoSEQ Assay was used for sequencing of TCRbeta CDR3 regions. This is the immuneACCESS table as TCRdb keeps it, with only in-frame sequences that have V and J called. A part of the clones is gone; compared with another copy, unresolved V genes explain less than half, and the rest is unexplained. The sample table holds tens of thousands of clones, of which 85% to 90% were seen once. Jointly, the top ten make up around 2% of the sample. CDR1 MNHEY and CDR2 SVGAGI were looked up in the germline V gene. V is pared back by 6 bases and J by 2 bases, with 10 bases lying between the germline termini. Inclusive of the bounding cysteine and phenylalanine, the CDR3 is 13 residues long. Only CDR3 DNA is held: 39 bases, read in frame from base 1. The trial excluded patients who had a history of autoimmune disease or were on systemic immunosuppression. In every dose cohort, peripheral blood was drawn for TCR sequencing at baseline, cycle 4 day 1, and cycle 7 day 1. The samples were taken from a phase I, first-in-human, multicenter, open-label dose-escalation trial of ivuxolimab. Adults with locally advanced or metastatic head and neck squamous cell, hepatocellular, melanoma or renal cell carcinoma were enrolled in the trial. Before TCR sequencing, CD4+ and CD8+ T cells were separately sorted from peripheral blood.

This specimen was CD4+ or CD8+ T cells sorted from blood, taken in a trial of the OX40 agonist ivuxolimab. The TCR sequence derives from an adult with an advanced solid tumor such as melanoma, head and neck, liver or kidney cancer. The V and J genes are TRBV6-5 and TRBJ1-2; the D gene lacks a confident call. The CDR3 is CASSPQRNYGYTF. DNA sequence: TGTGCCAGCAGCCCTCAGAGAAACTATGGCTACACCTTC.